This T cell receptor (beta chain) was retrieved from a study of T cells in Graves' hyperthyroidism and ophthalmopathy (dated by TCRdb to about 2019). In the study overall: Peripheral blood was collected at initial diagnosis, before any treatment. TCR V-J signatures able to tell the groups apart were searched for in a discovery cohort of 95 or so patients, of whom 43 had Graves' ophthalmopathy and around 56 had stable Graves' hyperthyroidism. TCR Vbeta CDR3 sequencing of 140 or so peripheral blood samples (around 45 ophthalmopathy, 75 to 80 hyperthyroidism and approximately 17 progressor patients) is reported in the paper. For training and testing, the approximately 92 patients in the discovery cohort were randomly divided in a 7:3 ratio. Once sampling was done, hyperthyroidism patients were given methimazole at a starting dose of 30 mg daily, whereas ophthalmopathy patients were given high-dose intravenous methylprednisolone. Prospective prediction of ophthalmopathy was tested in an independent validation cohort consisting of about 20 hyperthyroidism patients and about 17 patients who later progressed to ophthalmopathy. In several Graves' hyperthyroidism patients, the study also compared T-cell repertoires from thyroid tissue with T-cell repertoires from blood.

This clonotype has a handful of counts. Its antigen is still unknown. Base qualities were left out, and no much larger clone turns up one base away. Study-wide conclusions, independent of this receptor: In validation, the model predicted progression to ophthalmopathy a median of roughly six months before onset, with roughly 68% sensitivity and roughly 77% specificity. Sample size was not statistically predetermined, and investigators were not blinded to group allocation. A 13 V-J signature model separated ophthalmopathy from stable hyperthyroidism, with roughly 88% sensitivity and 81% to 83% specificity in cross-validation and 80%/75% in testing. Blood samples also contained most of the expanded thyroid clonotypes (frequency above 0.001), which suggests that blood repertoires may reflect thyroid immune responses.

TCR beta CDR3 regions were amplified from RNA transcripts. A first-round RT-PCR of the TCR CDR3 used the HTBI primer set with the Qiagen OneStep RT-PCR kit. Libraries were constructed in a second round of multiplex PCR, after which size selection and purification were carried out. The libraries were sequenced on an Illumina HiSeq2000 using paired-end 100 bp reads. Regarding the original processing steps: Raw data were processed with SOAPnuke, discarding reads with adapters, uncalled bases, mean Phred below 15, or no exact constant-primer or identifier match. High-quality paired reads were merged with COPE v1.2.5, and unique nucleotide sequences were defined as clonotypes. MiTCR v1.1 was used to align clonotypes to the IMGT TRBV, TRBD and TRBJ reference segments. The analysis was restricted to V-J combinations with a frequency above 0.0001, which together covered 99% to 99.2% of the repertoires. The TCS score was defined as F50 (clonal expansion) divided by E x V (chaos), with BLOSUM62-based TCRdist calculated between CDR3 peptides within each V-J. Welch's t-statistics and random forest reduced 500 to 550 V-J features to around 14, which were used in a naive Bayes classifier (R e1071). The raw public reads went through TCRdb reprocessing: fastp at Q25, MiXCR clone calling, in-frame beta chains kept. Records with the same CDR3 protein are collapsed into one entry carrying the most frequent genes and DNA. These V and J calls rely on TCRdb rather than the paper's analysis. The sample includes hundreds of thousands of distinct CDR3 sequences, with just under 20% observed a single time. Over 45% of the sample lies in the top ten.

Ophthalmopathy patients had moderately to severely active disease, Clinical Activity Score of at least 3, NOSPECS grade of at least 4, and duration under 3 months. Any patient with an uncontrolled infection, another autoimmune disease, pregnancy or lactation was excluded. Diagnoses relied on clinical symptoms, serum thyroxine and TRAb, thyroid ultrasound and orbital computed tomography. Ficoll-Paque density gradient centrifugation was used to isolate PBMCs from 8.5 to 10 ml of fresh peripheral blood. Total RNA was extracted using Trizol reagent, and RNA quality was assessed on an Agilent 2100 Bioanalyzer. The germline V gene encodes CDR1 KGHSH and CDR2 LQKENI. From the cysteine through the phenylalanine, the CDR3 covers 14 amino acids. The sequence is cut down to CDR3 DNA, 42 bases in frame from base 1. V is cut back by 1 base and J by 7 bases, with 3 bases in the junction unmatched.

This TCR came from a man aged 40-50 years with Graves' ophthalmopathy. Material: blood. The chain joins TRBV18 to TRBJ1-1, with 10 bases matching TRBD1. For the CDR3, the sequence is CASSPQGQGLEAFF. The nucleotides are TGTGCCAGCTCACCACAGGGACAGGGGCTTGAAGCTTTCTTT.